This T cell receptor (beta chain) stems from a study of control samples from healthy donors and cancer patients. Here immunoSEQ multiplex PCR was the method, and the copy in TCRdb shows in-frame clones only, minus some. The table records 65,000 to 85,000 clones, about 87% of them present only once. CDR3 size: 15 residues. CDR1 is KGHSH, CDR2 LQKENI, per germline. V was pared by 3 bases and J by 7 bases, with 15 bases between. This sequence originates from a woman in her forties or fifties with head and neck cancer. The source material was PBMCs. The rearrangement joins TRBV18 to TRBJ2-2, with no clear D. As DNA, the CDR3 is TGTGCCAGCTCACCCTCAGTCATACCCCTCGGGGAGCTGTTTTTT. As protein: CASSPSVIPLGELFF. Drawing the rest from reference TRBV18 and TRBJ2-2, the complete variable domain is NAGVMQNPRHLVRRRGQEARLRCSPMKGHSHVYWYRQLPEEGLKFMVYLQKENIIDESGMPKERFSAEFPKEGPSILRIQQVVRGDSAAYFCASSPSVIPLGELFFGEGSRLTVL.